This TCR beta chain appears in the sequencing data of a study of human T cells and chemical hapten exposure. The sample's time point: pre-sensitization, week 0. Treatment: therapeutic diphenylcyclopropenone sensitization with weekly scalp DPC. Drawing of blood took place ahead of applying each patch test. Individual cDNA molecules had unique molecular identifiers attached to them by the library. From the RACE reads, TCRdb called clonotypes with MiXCR, one entry per CDR3 protein. The sample comprises 270,000 or so distinct CDR3 sequences, about 7.7% of which are singletons, and more than 0.95% rests with the top ten. This TCR derives from a man aged 18 to 30 with alopecia areata. Some clones in this sample may be carry-over from other donors' samples. This material consisted of whole blood, taken in connection with sensitization to the hapten diphenylcyclopropenone (DPC).

CDR3 bases: TGTGCCAGCAGCCAAGGAAACGTAGAGACCCAGTACTTC. Translation: CASSQGNVETQYF. The J gene is TRBJ2-5, the V gene TRBV14; D ambiguous. Germline V gene lookup returns CDR1 SGHDN and CDR2 FVKESK. CDR3 length: 13 residues. V was clipped by 1 base and J by 4 bases, with 7 bases between them.